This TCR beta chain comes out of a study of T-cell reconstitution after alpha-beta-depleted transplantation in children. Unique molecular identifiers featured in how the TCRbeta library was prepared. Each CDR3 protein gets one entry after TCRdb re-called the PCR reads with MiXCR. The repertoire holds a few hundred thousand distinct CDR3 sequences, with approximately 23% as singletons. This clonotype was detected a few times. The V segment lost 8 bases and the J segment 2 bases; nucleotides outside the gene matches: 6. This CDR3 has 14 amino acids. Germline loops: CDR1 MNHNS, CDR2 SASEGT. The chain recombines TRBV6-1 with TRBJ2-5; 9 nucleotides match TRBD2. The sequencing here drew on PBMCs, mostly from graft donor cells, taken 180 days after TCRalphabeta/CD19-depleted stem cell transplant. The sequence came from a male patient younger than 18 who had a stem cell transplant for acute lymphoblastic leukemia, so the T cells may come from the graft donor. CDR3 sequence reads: CASWGLAWQETQYF. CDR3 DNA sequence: TGTGCCAGCTGGGGACTAGCATGGCAAGAGACCCAGTACTTC.